This T cell receptor (beta chain) was identified during a study of Graves' ophthalmopathy and Graves' hyperthyroidism. As regards this clonotype: The antigen is not known.

Orbital computed tomography, together with clinical symptoms, serum thyroxine, TRAb and thyroid ultrasound, was used for diagnosis. Amplification targeted the TCR beta CDR3 regions, with RNA transcripts as the source material. Second-round multiplex PCR followed a first-round RT-PCR using HTBI primers. TCRdb itself ran the multiplex PCR reads through MiXCR, one entry per CDR3 protein. The sample includes over a million distinct CDR3 sequences, about 36% of them seen just once. Overall study findings and caveats: Ophthalmopathy and stable hyperthyroidism were discriminated by a 13-signature model, with roughly 86% sensitivity and nearly 84% specificity.

The CDR3 consists of 13 residues. Germline lookup yields CDR1 SQVTM and CDR2 ANQGSEA. Trimming stripped 7 bases from V and 2 bases from J, with 15 bases between. This chain connects TRBV29-1 to TRBJ2-7; D might be TRBD2 (6 bases). The sample taken for sequencing was peripheral blood or thyroid tissue (not recorded which). The origin of this receptor is an adult man with Graves' hyperthyroidism. The CDR3 is CSARRDGAYEQYF. The CDR3 DNA sequence: TGCAGCGCCAGGAGGGACGGAGCCTACGAGCAGTACTTC.